This TCR beta chain appears in the sequencing data of a study of control samples from healthy donors and cancer patients. Only in-frame clones appear in the TCRdb table, and some are missing; sequencing was by immunoSEQ multiplex PCR. The data contain under 200,000 clones, roughly 91% of them seen just once; the ten biggest clones take up approximately 1.5%. The germline V gene has CDR1 SGHKS and CDR2 YYEKEE (reference sequence). The CDR3 consists of 14 residues. V was trimmed by 3 bases and J by 0 bases, leaving 6 bases between them. V is TRBV5-5 and J is TRBJ1-4; D is uncertain. The TCR originated in a young woman in good health. The sequenced sample consisted of blood. CDR3: CASSWTSTNEKLFF. Written as DNA, the CDR3 is TGTGCCAGCAGCTGGACTTCAACTAATGAAAAACTGTTTTTT.